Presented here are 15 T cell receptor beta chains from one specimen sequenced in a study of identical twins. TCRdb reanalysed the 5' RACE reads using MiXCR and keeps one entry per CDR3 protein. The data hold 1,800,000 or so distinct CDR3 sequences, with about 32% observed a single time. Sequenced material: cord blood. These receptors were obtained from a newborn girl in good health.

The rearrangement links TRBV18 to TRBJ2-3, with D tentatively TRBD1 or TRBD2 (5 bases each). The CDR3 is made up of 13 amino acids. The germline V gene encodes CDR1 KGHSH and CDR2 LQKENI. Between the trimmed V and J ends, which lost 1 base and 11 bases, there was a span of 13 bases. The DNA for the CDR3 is TGTGCCAGCTCACCACGCCTAGGGACGCAGCAGTATTTT. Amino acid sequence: CASSPRLGTQQYF.

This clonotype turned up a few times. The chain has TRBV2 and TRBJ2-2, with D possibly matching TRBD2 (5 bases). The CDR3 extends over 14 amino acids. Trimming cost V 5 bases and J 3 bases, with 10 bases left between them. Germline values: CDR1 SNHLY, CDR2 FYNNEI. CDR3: CASSSGSDTGELFF. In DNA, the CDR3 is TGTGCCAGCAGTTCGGGGTCGGACACCGGGGAGCTGTTTTTT.

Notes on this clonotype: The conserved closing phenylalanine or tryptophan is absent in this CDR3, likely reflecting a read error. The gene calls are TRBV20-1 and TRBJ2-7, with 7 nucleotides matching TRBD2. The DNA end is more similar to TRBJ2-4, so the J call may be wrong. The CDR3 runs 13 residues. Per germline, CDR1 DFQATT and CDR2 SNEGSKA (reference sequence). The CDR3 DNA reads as TGCAGTGCTCGGCGTTTGGGGGGGAACATTCAGTACCTC. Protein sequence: CSARRLGGNIQYL.

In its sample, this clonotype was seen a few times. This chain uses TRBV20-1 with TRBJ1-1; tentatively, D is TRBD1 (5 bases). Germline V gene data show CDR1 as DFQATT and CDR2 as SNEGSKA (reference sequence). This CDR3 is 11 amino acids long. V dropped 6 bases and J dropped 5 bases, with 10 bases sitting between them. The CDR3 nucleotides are TGCAGTGCCACAAAGGGGACTGAAGCTTTCTTT. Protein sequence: CSATKGTEAFF.

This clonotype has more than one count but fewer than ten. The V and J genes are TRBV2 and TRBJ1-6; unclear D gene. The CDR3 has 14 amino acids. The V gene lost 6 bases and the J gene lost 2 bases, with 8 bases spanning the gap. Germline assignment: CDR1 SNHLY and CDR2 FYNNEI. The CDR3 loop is CASSEDPYNSPLHF. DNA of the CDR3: TGTGCCAGCAGCGAGGACCCCTATAATTCACCCCTCCACTTT.

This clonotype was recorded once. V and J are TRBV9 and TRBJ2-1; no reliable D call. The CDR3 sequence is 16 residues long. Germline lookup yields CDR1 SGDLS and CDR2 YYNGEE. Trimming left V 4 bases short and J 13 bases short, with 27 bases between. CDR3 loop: CASSPSGLETSPLQFF. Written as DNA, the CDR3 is TGTGCCAGCAGCCCGAGTGGTCTTGAGACAAGCCCCCTACAGTTCTTC.

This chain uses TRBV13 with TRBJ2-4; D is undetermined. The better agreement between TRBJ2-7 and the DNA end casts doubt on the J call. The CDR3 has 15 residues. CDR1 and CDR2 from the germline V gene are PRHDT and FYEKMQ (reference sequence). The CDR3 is CASSLGQPNTAEQYF. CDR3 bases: TGTGCCAGCAGCTTGGGCCAACCTAACACCGCCGAGCAGTACTTC.

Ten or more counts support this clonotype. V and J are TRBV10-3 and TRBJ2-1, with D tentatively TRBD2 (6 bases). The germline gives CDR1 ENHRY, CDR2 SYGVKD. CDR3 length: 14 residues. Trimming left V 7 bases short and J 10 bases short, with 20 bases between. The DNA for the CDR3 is TGTGCCATCAATGGAGGGAACTACGGCAACGAGCAGTTCTTC. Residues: CAINGGNYGNEQFF.

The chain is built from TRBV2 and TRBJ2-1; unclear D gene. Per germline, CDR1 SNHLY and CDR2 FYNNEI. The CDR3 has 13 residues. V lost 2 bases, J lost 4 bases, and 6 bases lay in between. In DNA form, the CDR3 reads TGTGCCAGCAGTGAAAAGTTTTACAATGAGCAGTTCTTC. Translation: CASSEKFYNEQFF.

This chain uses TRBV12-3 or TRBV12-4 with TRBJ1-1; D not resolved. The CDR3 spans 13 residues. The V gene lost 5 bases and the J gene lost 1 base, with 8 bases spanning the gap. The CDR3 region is CASSKGKNTEAFF. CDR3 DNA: TGTGCCAGCAGTAAAGGGAAGAACACTGAAGCTTTCTTT.

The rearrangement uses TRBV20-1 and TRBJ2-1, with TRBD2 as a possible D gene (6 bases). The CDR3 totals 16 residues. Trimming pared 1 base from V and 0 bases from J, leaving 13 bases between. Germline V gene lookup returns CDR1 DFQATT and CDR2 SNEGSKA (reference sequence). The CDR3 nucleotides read TGCAGTGCTAGAGGGGCGGGGCTCTCCTCCTACAATGAGCAGTTCTTC. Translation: CSARGAGLSSYNEQFF.

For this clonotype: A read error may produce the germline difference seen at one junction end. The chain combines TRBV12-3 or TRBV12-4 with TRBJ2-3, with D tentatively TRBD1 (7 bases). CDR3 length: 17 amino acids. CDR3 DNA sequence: TGTGCCAGCAGTTTCAGTGGGAGGATTCTAGGGACAGATGCGCAGTATTTT. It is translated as CASSFSGRILGTDAQYF.

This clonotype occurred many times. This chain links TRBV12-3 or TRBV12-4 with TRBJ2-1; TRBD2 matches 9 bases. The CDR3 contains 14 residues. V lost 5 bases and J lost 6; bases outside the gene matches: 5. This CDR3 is CASSPGLASNEQFF. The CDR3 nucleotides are TGTGCCAGCAGTCCCGGACTAGCGTCCAATGAGCAGTTCTTC.

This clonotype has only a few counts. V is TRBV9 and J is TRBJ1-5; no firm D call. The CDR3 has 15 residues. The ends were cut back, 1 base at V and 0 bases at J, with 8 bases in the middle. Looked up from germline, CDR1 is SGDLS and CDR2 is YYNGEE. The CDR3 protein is CASSVSTNSNQPQHF. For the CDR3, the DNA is TGTGCCAGCAGCGTAAGTACCAATAGCAATCAGCCCCAGCATTTT.

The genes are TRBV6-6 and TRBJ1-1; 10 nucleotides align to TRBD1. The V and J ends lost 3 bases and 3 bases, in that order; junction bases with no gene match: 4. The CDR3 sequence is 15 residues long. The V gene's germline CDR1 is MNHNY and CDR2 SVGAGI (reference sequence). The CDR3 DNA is TGTGCCAGCAGTTATGACAGGGGGCCCTACACTGAAGCTTTCTTT. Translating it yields CASSYDRGPYTEAFF.